This T cell receptor beta chain is from a study of cytomegalovirus exposure and HLA in healthy donors. The PCR had 60 Vbeta and 13 Jbeta primers. Assay: immunoSEQ multiplex PCR; the TCRdb copy retains only in-frame clones and omits some. The sample records about 160,000 clones, 60% to 70% being singletons. The J segment lost 3 bases and the V segment lost 5 bases, leaving 8 bases of the junction unmatched. CDR3 length: 15 residues. Germline CDR1 LNHDA, CDR2 SQIVND (reference sequence). The sequence was collected from an older woman in good health and CMV-seropositive. The chain links TRBV19 to TRBJ2-5, with 8 bases aligning to TRBD1. Sequencing was carried out using PBMCs. CDR3 in amino acids: CASSSRTGLEETQYF. CDR3 in DNA: TGTGCCAGTAGTTCTCGGACAGGGTTGGAAGAGACCCAGTACTTC.